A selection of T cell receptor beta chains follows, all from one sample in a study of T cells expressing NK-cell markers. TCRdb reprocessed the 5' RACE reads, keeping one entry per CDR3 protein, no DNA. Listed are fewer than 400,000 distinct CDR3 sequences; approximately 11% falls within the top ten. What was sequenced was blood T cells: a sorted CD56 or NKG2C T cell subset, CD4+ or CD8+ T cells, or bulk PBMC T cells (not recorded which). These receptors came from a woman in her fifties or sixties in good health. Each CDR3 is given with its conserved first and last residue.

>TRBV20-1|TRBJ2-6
CSASSGQASSGANVLTF
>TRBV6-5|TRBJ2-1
CASSYSSSMGGDEQFF
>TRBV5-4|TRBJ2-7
CASSQHVGEQYF
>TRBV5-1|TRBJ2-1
CASSWSGFHNEQFF
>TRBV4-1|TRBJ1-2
CASSQDPRFNYGYTF
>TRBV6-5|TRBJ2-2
CASRPMELAGELFF
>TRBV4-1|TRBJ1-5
CASSQTAVYSNQPQHF
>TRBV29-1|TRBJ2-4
CSVESPRLAKNIQYF
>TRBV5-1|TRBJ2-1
CASSLQWASGTLDNEQFF
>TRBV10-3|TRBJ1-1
CATAGGRLGSRGTEAFF
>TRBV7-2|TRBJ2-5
CASSLTLAGGLGRETQYF
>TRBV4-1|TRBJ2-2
CASSQPTKNTGELFF
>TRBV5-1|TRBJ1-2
CASSLSGDYGYTF
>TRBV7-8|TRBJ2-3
CASSLGPVIHTDTQYF
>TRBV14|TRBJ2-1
CASSHGLAHEQFF
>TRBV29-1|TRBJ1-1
CSGREDTEAFF
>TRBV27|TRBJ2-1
CASSLLGVFQFF
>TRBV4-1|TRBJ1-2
CASSQGLRGEKFYGYTF
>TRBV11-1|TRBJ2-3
CASSRTSGSITDTQYF
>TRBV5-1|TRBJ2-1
CASRSIAGGPGNEQFF
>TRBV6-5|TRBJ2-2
CASSYWAENTGELFF
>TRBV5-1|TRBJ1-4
CASSLGQVRREKLFF
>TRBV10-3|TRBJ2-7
CAISGWNRRDSYEQYF
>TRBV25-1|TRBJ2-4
CASRTSGENIQYF
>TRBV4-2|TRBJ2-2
CASTLAGANTGELFF
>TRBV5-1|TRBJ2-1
CASSPKSHRVDYNEQFF
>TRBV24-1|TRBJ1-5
CATGSGGSNQPQHF
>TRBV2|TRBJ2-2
CASSDLGLQGSGELFF
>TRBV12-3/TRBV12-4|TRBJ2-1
CASSFEIGGYNEQFF
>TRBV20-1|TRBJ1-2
CSARDPGQGGYTF
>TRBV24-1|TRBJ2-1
CATSDLTSRFGNEQFF